Listed here are 9 T cell receptor beta chains from one sample, sequenced in a study of blood T cell repertoires in COVID-19. Sequenced by immunoSEQ multiplex PCR; TCRdb stores in-frame clones only, minus some. Among 250,000 to 350,000 clones, approximately 89% were seen once, and the ten largest hold approximately 2%. Specimen: peripheral blood. The receptors were sampled from a woman younger than 45 with COVID-19, enrolled during active disease.

V and J are TRBV5-8 and TRBJ1-6, with a weak D call TRBD1 (6 bases). This CDR3 spans 14 amino acids. Trimming removed 5 bases from V and 4 bases from J, with 10 bases in between. CDR1 is SGHTS, CDR2 YDEGEE, per germline. This CDR3 reads CASRPGQYNSPLHF. CDR3 nucleotide sequence: TGTGCCAGCAGGCCCGGACAGTATAATTCACCCCTCCACTTT.

In its sample, this clone was seen a few times. The chain couples TRBV5-1 to TRBJ2-7, with 9 nucleotides matching TRBD1. Germline lookup yields CDR1 SGHRS and CDR2 YFSETQ. The J segment lost 1 base and the V segment lost 4 bases, leaving 9 bases of the junction unmatched. The CDR3 sequence is 16 residues long. Here the CDR3 reads CASSNIQGQGSYEQYF. The CDR3 nucleotides read TGCGCCAGCAGCAATATTCAGGGACAGGGATCCTACGAGCAGTACTTC.

The CDR3 DNA is TGTGCCAGCAGCCGCACTAGTTCCGAGCAGTACTTC. Residues: CASSRTSSEQYF. The chain joins TRBV3-1 (or the pseudogene TRBV3-2) to TRBJ2-7; D might be TRBD2 (5 bases). Per germline, CDR1 LGHDT and CDR2 YNNKEL (reference sequence). The CDR3 has 12 amino acids. V was shortened by 4 bases and J by 6 bases, with 10 bases between the two germline ends.

The chain links TRBV3-1 (or the pseudogene TRBV3-2) to TRBJ1-2, with 9 bases matching TRBD1. The CDR3 spans 15 residues. V was clipped by 2 bases and J by 4 bases; unmatched bases: 5. Per the germline V gene, CDR1 is LGHDT and CDR2 is YNNKEL (reference sequence). The CDR3 reads CASSQSKTGGYGYTF. The CDR3 bases are TGTGCCAGCAGCCAAAGTAAGACAGGGGGCTATGGCTACACCTTC.

The CDR3 protein is CASRKESRGDTQYF. The CDR3 DNA sequence: TGTGCCAGCAGGAAGGAGAGTAGGGGAGATACGCAGTATTTT. The V and J genes are TRBV5-4 and TRBJ2-3; TRBD1 might be the D (5 bases). Trimming took off 5 bases at V and 5 bases at J, with 15 bases between the two ends. CDR1 is SGHNT and CDR2 is YYREEE in the germline V gene (reference sequence). This CDR3 is 14 amino acids long.

DNA of the CDR3: TGCGCCAGCAGCTGGCAGGGGAAGAACACTGAAGCTTTCTTT. It specifies CASSWQGKNTEAFF. V gene TRBV5-1 combines with J gene TRBJ1-1; D perhaps matches TRBD1 (6 bases). Germline V lookup: CDR1 SGHRS, CDR2 YFSETQ. The V and J ends lost 3 bases and 1 base respectively, with 10 bases between them. The CDR3 has 14 amino acids.

The chain joins TRBV19 to TRBJ2-4; D perhaps matches TRBD1 (5 bases). The CDR3 is 13 amino acids. Germline CDR1 LNHDA, CDR2 SQIVND (reference sequence). V was cut by 3 bases and J by 4 bases, with 7 bases left in between. CDR3 amino acids: CASSIDRKNIQYF. CDR3 coding DNA: TGTGCCAGTAGTATCGACAGAAAAAACATTCAGTACTTC.

This clone came up once. The CDR3 sequence is CASSCAGADTEAFF. In nucleotides, the CDR3 is TGTGCCAGCAGTTGCGCGGGGGCGGACACTGAAGCTTTCTTT. V and J are TRBV6-5 and TRBJ1-1; maybe TRBD1 (6 bases). The CDR3 extends over 14 amino acids. Germline CDR1 MNHEY, CDR2 SVGAGI. Trimming took 4 bases from V and 3 from J, leaving 12 bases between them.

This chain links TRBV5-1 with TRBJ1-1; D remains unclear. CDR3 size: 15 residues. V was pared by 0 bases and J by 8 bases, with 17 bases between. The germline V gene encodes CDR1 SGHRS and CDR2 YFSETQ. The CDR3 coding sequence is TGCGCCAGCAGCTTGGCCGGAAGGCGGAGTGACGAAGCTTTCTTT. This gives the protein CASSLAGRRSDEAFF. Using reference TRBV5-1 and TRBJ1-1 for the parts outside the CDR3, the full variable domain is KAGVTQTPRYLIKTRGQQVTLSCSPISGHRSVSWYQQTPGQGLQFLFEYFSETQRNKGNFPGRFSGRQFSNSRSEMNVSTLELGDSALYLCASSLAGRRSDEAFFGQGTRLTVV.